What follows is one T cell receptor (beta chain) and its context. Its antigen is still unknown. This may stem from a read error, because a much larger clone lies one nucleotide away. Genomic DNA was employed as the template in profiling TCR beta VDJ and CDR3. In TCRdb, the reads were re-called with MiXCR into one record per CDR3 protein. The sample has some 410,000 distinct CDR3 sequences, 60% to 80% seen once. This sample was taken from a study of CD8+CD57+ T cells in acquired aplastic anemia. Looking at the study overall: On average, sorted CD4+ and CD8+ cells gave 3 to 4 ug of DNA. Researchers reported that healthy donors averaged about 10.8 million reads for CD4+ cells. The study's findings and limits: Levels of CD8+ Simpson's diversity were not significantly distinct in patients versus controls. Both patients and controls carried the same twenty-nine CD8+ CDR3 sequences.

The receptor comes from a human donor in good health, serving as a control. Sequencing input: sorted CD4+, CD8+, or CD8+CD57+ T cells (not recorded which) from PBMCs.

The CDR3 DNA reads as TGTGCCGGCACTAAGGGACAGGGCCATCAGCCCCAGCATTTT. Encoded protein: CAGTKGQGHQPQHF. V is TRBV6-1 and J is TRBJ1-5, with TRBD1 matching 9 bases. Trimming removed 11 bases from V and 5 bases from J; junction bases left unmatched: 10. CDR1 and CDR2 from the germline V gene are MNHNS and SASEGT. CDR3 length: 14 amino acids.